These 3 T cell receptor beta chains were sequenced from one sample in a study of blood T cell repertoires in COVID-19. TCRdb keeps only in-frame clones here, not all; method: immunoSEQ multiplex PCR. Of roughly 35,000 clones in the sample, 78% were seen once. Sample: peripheral blood. The receptors come from a man older than 75 with acute or convalescent COVID-19.

The chain joins TRBV29-1 to TRBJ2-5; a weak D match, TRBD1 (6 bases). Trimming cost V 6 bases and J 2 bases, with 13 bases left between them. This CDR3 is built from 13 residues. Germline V gene sequence: CDR1 SQVTM, CDR2 ANQGSEA. This CDR3 reads CSVDSSSQETQYF. In DNA, the CDR3 is TGCAGCGTGGACAGTAGTTCGCAAGAGACCCAGTACTTC.

The DNA of the CDR3 is TGTGCCAGTAGCCAAAGGGGGATCTATGGCTACACCTTC. Translating it yields CASSQRGIYGYTF. J is TRBJ1-2 and V is TRBV19, with D possibly being TRBD1 (6 bases). V was clipped by 6 bases and J by 4 bases, with 12 bases between them. Germline-derived CDR1 and CDR2 are LNHDA and SQIVND (reference sequence). The CDR3 is made up of 13 amino acids. The entire variable domain, with the rest obtained from reference TRBV19 and TRBJ1-2, is as follows: DGGITQSPKYLFRKEGQNVTLSCEQNLNHDAMYWYRQDPGQGLRLIYYSQIVNDFQKGDIAEGYSVSREKKESFPLTVTSAQKNPTAFYLCASSQRGIYGYTFGSGTRLTVV.

The rearrangement uses TRBV7-8 and TRBJ2-3; tentatively, D is TRBD2 (6 bases). Germline CDR1 and CDR2: SGHVS and FQNEAQ. V was shortened by 3 bases and J by 3 bases, with 19 bases between the two germline ends. The CDR3 consists of 17 residues. The CDR3 region is CASSFGVRRGGTDTQYF. The CDR3 bases are TGTGCCAGCAGCTTTGGGGTACGGCGGGGTGGGACAGATACGCAGTATTTT.